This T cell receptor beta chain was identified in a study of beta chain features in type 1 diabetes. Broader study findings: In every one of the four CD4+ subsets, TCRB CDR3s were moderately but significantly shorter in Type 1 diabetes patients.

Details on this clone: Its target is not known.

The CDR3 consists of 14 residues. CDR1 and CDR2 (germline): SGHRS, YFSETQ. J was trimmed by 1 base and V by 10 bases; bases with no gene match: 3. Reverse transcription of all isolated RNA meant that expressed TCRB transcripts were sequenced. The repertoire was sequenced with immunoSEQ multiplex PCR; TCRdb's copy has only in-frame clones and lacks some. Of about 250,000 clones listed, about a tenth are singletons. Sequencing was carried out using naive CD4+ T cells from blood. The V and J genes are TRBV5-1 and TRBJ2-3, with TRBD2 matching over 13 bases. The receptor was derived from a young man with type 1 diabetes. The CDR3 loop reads CASGTSGGTDTQYF. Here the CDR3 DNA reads TGCGCCTCAGGGACTAGCGGGGGCACAGATACGCAGTATTTT.